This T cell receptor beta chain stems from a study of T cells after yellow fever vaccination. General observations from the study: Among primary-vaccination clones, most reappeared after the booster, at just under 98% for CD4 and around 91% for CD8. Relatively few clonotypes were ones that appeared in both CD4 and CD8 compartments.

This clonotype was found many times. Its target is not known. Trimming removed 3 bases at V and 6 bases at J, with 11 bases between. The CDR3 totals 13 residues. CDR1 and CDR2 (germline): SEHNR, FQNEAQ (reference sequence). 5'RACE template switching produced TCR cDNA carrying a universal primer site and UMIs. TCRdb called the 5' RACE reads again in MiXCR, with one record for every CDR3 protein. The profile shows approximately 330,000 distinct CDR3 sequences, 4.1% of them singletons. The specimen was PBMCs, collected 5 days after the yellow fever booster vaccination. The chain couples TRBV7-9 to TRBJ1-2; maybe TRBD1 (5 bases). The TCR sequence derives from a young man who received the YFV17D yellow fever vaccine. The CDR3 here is CASSLGGVNGYTF. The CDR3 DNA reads TGTGCCAGCAGCTTGGGAGGGGTGAATGGCTACACCTTC.